The 31 T cell receptor beta chains below all came from one sample that was sequenced in a study of vaccination and CD4 T cells after COVID-19. Oncomine TCR Beta short-read sequencing was applied to DNA from cultured CD4+ T cells. TCRdb redid the calling of the PCR reads with MiXCR, one entry per CDR3 protein. The sample yields 12,000 or so distinct CDR3 sequences, roughly 26% seen once. No antigen has been identified for these receptors. Sample treatment: approximately nine-day PBMC culture with coronavirus spike peptide pools or control peptides (ViraFEST assay). The sequencing here drew on CD4+ T cells from blood, cultured in vitro, taken before SARS-CoV-2 vaccination. The receptors were gathered from a human donor who received a COVID-19 vaccine.

The V gene is TRBV19, the J gene TRBJ1-5; a possible D gene is TRBD1 (6 bases). V lost 4 bases and J 3 bases, leaving 10 bases between the germline ends. The germline CDR1 and CDR2 sequences are LNHDA and SQIVND (reference sequence). This CDR3 is 14 amino acids long. The CDR3 is CASSTGQFNQPQHF. CDR3 nucleotides: TGTGCCAGTAGTACCGGACAGTTCAATCAGCCCCAGCATTTT.

V gene TRBV11-3 combines with J gene TRBJ2-2; weak D call: TRBD2 (6 bases). Germline values: CDR1 SGHNT, CDR2 YENEEA. The CDR3 has 15 amino acids. Trimming stripped 5 bases from V and 5 bases from J, with 15 bases between. CDR3 DNA sequence: TGTGCCAGCAGCCCATCGGCCGGGGGAACCGGGGAGCTGTTTTTT. The encoded protein is CASSPSAGGTGELFF.

DNA of the CDR3: TGTGCCTGGAGTGTATTGGGGGAGGGGACGCAGTTCTTC. It codes for CAWSVLGEGTQFF. This chain links TRBV30 with TRBJ2-1, with TRBD2 identical over 7 bases. This CDR3 has 13 amino acids. Germline V gene data show CDR1 as GTSNPN and CDR2 as SVGIG (reference sequence). With V trimmed by 0 bases and J by 12 bases, 8 bases remained unmatched.

There are a few counts of this clonotype. The CDR3 nucleotides read TGTGCCAGCAGCTTAGCGCGGGGTACAGGGACGATGGGCTATGGCTACACCTTC. This translates into CASSLARGTGTMGYGYTF. The genes are TRBV7-8 and TRBJ1-2, with D possibly being TRBD1 (6 bases). Germline values: CDR1 SGHVS, CDR2 FQNEAQ. The CDR3 extends over 18 amino acids. V lost 0 bases, J lost 4 bases, and 21 bases lay in between.

The chain couples TRBV5-4 to TRBJ2-7, with TRBD2 matching 8 bases. This CDR3 has 14 residues. The V gene end was trimmed by 2 bases and the J gene end by 2 bases; junction bases not matched to a gene: 3. The V gene's germline CDR1 is SGHNT and CDR2 YYREEE (reference sequence). CDR3 sequence: CASSFGGGPYEQYF. CDR3 bases: TGTGCCAGCAGCTTCGGCGGGGGGCCCTACGAGCAGTACTTC.

This clonotype was observed a handful of times. This rearrangement joins TRBV20-1 to TRBJ2-1, with 9 nucleotides matching TRBD1. V lost 6 bases and J lost 4; bases outside the gene matches: 4. This CDR3 is built from 13 residues. Germline CDR1 reads DFQATT; CDR2 reads SNEGSKA (reference sequence). CDR3 protein: CSAQTGGYNEQFF. The CDR3 DNA reads TGCAGTGCCCAGACAGGGGGTTACAATGAGCAGTTCTTC.

This clonotype was observed a handful of times. The rearrangement joins TRBV24-1 to TRBJ1-2; tentative D call: TRBD1 (6 bases). Trimming left V 2 bases short and J 2 bases short, with 8 bases between. Germline CDR1 and CDR2: KGHDR and SFDVKD. CDR3 length: 14 residues. In DNA, the CDR3 is TGTGCCACCAGTGATTCCGACAGGAACTATGGCTACACCTTC. Translation gives CATSDSDRNYGYTF.

The J gene is TRBJ2-4, the V gene TRBV20-1; no firm D call. V was cut by 0 bases and J by 9 bases, with 12 bases left in between. The germline V gene encodes CDR1 DFQATT and CDR2 SNEGSKA (reference sequence). The CDR3 runs to 13 residues. CDR3 bases: TGCAGTGCTAGAGATAGCCTAGGCGTCATTCAGTACTTC. This codes for CSARDSLGVIQYF.

J is TRBJ1-2 and V is TRBV20-1; D possibly corresponds to TRBD1 (5 bases). The CDR3 runs to 13 residues. V was shortened by 5 bases and J by 7 bases, with 17 bases between the two germline ends. CDR1 and CDR2 from the germline V gene are DFQATT and SNEGSKA (reference sequence). In DNA form, the CDR3 reads TGCAGTGCTCACCGGGGGGGAGCCATTGGCTACACCTTC. This encodes CSAHRGGAIGYTF.

The chain combines TRBV19 with TRBJ1-1; D is possibly TRBD1 (6 bases). Germline CDR1 LNHDA, CDR2 SQIVND (reference sequence). V shed 3 bases and J shed 6 bases, with 17 bases lying between them. The CDR3 length is 15 residues. The CDR3 DNA sequence: TGTGCCAGTAGTATCCGGCCCGGGGGCTTCGCTGAAGCTTTCTTT. Its translation is CASSIRPGGFAEAFF. Looking up the rest from reference TRBV19 and TRBJ1-1 gives the full variable domain: DGGITQSPKYLFRKEGQNVTLSCEQNLNHDAMYWYRQDPGQGLRLIYYSQIVNDFQKGDIAEGYSVSREKKESFPLTVTSAQKNPTAFYLCASSIRPGGFAEAFFGQGTRLTVV.

This clonotype was detected only once. This chain links TRBV2 with TRBJ2-6; D not resolved. The ends were cut back, 10 bases at V and 4 bases at J, with 11 bases in the middle. From germline, CDR1 is SNHLY and CDR2 FYNNEI. This CDR3 has 13 amino acids. The DNA for the CDR3 is TGTGCCACCTCGGTGTCGGGGGCCAACGTCCTGACTTTC. This translates into CATSVSGANVLTF.

The V call is TRBV21-1, the J call TRBJ1-2; the table's D call TRBD1 went unverified against the DNA. TRBV21-1 is termed a pseudogene. This CDR3 is built from 16 residues. CDR3 in amino acids: CASSKVVFRGRDGYTF. CDR3 DNA sequence: TGTGCCAGCAGCAAAGTGGTGTTCAGGGGGCGGGATGGCTACACCTTC.

The chain carries TRBV7-9 and TRBJ1-5, with D unresolved. Germline V gives CDR1 SEHNR, CDR2 FQNEAQ (reference sequence). V lost 3 bases and J lost 5, with 17 bases in between. The CDR3 consists of 16 residues. CDR3 loop: CASSFQAGRVHQPQHF. The CDR3 coding sequence is TGTGCCAGCAGCTTCCAGGCGGGCCGGGTGCATCAGCCCCAGCATTTT.

This clonotype came up a few times. The chain employs TRBV6-1 and TRBJ1-5, with D possibly being TRBD1 (6 bases). Trimming removed 4 bases from V and 6 bases from J, with 13 bases in between. Germline loops: CDR1 MNHNS, CDR2 SASEGT. The CDR3 covers 14 residues. Here the CDR3 reads CASSAEGGRQPQHF. CDR3 nucleotide sequence: TGTGCCAGCAGTGCCGAGGGGGGTCGTCAGCCCCAGCATTTT.

This chain uses TRBV30 with TRBJ1-6; the D is unclear. From germline, CDR1 is GTSNPN and CDR2 SVGIG (reference sequence). The ends were cut back, 1 base at V and 10 bases at J, with 14 bases in the middle. The CDR3 runs to 14 residues. In nucleotides, the CDR3 is TGTGCCTGGAGTGGGTACGGTGGAGCCTCACCCCTCCACTTT. Translated: CAWSGYGGASPLHF.

The chain links TRBV5-1 to TRBJ2-7, with 7 positions matching TRBD1. Trimming cost V 4 bases and J 6 bases; bases outside gene matches: 10. CDR3 size: 14 residues. The germline V gene has CDR1 SGHRS and CDR2 YFSETQ. The chain's CDR3 is CASSPDVYRGEQYF. CDR3 DNA sequence: TGCGCCAGCAGCCCGGACGTATACAGGGGCGAGCAGTACTTC.

The J gene is TRBJ2-7, the V gene TRBV14; D unresolved. V gave up 0 bases and J gave up 3 bases, with 6 bases separating them. The CDR3 runs 13 residues. Germline V CDR1 and CDR2: SGHDN, FVKESK. CDR3 residues: CASSQERIYEQYF. CDR3 sequence (DNA): TGTGCCAGCAGCCAAGAGCGGATCTACGAGCAGTACTTC.

This chain joins TRBV5-4 and TRBJ2-5; 7 bases line up with TRBD1. The junction had 3 bases not matched to a gene; V was cut back by 4 bases and J by 0 bases. The CDR3 contains 14 residues. Germline loops: CDR1 SGHNT, CDR2 YYREEE (reference sequence). CDR3 DNA: TGTGCCAGCAGCCTGACAGGGTACCAAGAGACCCAGTACTTC. This translates into CASSLTGYQETQYF.

The chain combines TRBV21-1 with TRBJ1-5. TRBV21-1 constitutes a pseudogene. CDR3 size: 11 residues. The CDR3 bases are TGTGCCAGCAGCAAAGATCAGCCCCAGCATTTT. Translated: CASSKDQPQHF.

This clonotype turned up a few times. The J gene is TRBJ2-7, the V gene TRBV30, with a possible D match to TRBD1 (6 bases). V lost 2 bases and J 2 bases, leaving 19 bases between the germline ends. Germline values: CDR1 GTSNPN, CDR2 SVGIG (reference sequence). The CDR3 sequence is 16 residues long. CDR3 region: CAWSRAGQPFTYEQYF. The DNA for the CDR3 is TGTGCCTGGAGTAGAGCCGGACAGCCCTTCACCTACGAGCAGTACTTC.

This clonotype was picked up a small number of times. The chain is built from TRBV19 and TRBJ1-2, with a possible D match to TRBD1 (5 bases). Germline-derived CDR1 and CDR2 are LNHDA and SQIVND (reference sequence). The CDR3 runs 17 residues. The V end lost 0 bases, the J end lost 1 base, and 15 bases lay between the germline ends. CDR3 sequence: CASSIDFRGARNYGYTF. CDR3 nucleotides: TGTGCCAGTAGTATAGATTTTCGAGGGGCGCGTAACTATGGCTACACCTTC.

This clonotype was observed a few times. Only one base separates this from a far larger clonotype, so it likely reflects a read error. The chain carries TRBV6-1 and TRBJ1-1; the match to TRBD1 covers 7 bases. Germline loops: CDR1 MNHNS, CDR2 SASEGT. This CDR3 has 13 amino acids. J was trimmed by 5 bases and V by 6 bases; bases with no gene match: 6. The CDR3 DNA is TGTGCCAGCAGCAAGACAGGGAGGACTGAAGCTTTCTTT. This gives the protein CASSKTGRTEAFF.

This clonotype was observed a few times. The J gene is TRBJ2-3, the V gene TRBV7-2; 13 nucleotides align to TRBD2. J was trimmed by 0 bases and V by 4 bases; bases with no gene match: 16. Germline lookup yields CDR1 SGHTA and CDR2 FQGNSA. The CDR3 has 21 residues. CDR3 amino acids: CASSSSIRLAGGPRSTDTQYF. Written as DNA, the CDR3 is TGTGCCAGCAGCTCCTCGATAAGACTAGCGGGGGGACCACGAAGCACAGATACGCAGTATTTT. Looking up the rest from reference TRBV7-2 and TRBJ2-3 gives the full variable domain: GAGVSQSPSNKVTEKGKDVELRCDPISGHTALYWYRQSLGQGLEFLIYFQGNSAPDKSGLPSDRFSAERTGGSVSTLTIQRTQQEDSAVYLCASSSSIRLAGGPRSTDTQYFGPGTRLTVL.

In its sample, this clonotype was seen a few times. The V call is TRBV6-1, the J call TRBJ2-7; D uncertain. The CDR3 consists of 12 residues. Between the trimmed V and J ends, which lost 0 bases and 5 bases, there was a span of 5 bases. In germline, CDR1 is MNHNS, CDR2 SASEGT. The CDR3 DNA reads TGTGCCAGCAGTGAAGCGCGACACGAGCAGTACTTC. This translates into CASSEARHEQYF.

V usage is TRBV2 and J usage is TRBJ1-5, with D perhaps TRBD1 (5 bases). V was pared by 8 bases and J by 2 bases, with 16 bases between. Germline V gene lookup returns CDR1 SNHLY and CDR2 FYNNEI. This CDR3 region has 15 residues. The CDR3 spells CASARQRAGNQPQHF. The DNA for the CDR3 is TGTGCCAGCGCACGACAGCGAGCGGGCAATCAGCCCCAGCATTTT.

This clonotype has only a few counts. The rearrangement links TRBV2 to TRBJ2-7; 7 bases map to TRBD1. J was trimmed by 5 bases and V by 8 bases; bases with no gene match: 15. This CDR3 region has 15 residues. The germline gives CDR1 SNHLY, CDR2 FYNNEI. Here the CDR3 DNA reads TGTGCCAGCTCGTCGACAGGGAAAGCCTTAGACGAGCAGTACTTC. Its protein is CASSSTGKALDEQYF.

The chain carries TRBV19 and TRBJ2-2; 8 bases are a match to TRBD2. This CDR3 is built from 16 residues. J was trimmed by 3 bases and V by 8 bases; bases with no gene match: 11. Per the germline V gene, CDR1 is LNHDA and CDR2 is SQIVND (reference sequence). The CDR3 nucleotides read TGTGCCAGTGCCCTCACCGGGACTAGTTACACCGGGGAGCTGTTTTTT. The encoded protein is CASALTGTSYTGELFF.

This clonotype was detected a few times. The gene calls are TRBV12-3 or TRBV12-4 and TRBJ1-1; D not certain. Between the trimmed V and J ends, which lost 2 bases and 3 bases, there was a span of 7 bases. The CDR3 runs 13 residues. The CDR3 spells CASSLTVDTEAFF. The CDR3 bases are TGTGCCAGCAGTTTAACCGTGGACACTGAAGCTTTCTTT.

This rearrangement joins TRBV28 to TRBJ1-2; no clear D gene. The CDR3 runs to 14 residues. The germline gives CDR1 MDHEN, CDR2 SYDVKM. V lost 3 bases, J lost 2 bases, and 10 bases lay in between. CDR3 amino acids: CASSLGAINYGYTF. CDR3 sequence (DNA): TGTGCCAGCAGTTTGGGAGCTATAAACTATGGCTACACCTTC.

This clonotype was detected a few times. CDR3 in DNA: TGTGCCAGCAGCTTCGGACTAGCGGGGGGATCAGATACGCAGTATTTT. This translates into CASSFGLAGGSDTQYF. The chain joins TRBV7-8 to TRBJ2-3; 14 bases line up with TRBD2. From germline, CDR1 is SGHVS and CDR2 FQNEAQ. The CDR3 extends over 16 amino acids. V gave up 3 bases and J gave up 4 bases; unmatched junction bases: 3.

In its sample, this clonotype was seen a few times. This chain links TRBV10-1 with TRBJ2-3; 8 bases map to TRBD1. Unmatched junction bases numbered 11, after V lost 5 bases and J lost 4 bases. This CDR3 has 16 amino acids. Germline values: CDR1 WNHNN, CDR2 SYGVQD (reference sequence). The CDR3 protein is CASSLTRTGNADTQYF. In nucleotides, the CDR3 is TGCGCCAGCAGTCTTACCCGGACAGGGAACGCAGATACGCAGTATTTT.